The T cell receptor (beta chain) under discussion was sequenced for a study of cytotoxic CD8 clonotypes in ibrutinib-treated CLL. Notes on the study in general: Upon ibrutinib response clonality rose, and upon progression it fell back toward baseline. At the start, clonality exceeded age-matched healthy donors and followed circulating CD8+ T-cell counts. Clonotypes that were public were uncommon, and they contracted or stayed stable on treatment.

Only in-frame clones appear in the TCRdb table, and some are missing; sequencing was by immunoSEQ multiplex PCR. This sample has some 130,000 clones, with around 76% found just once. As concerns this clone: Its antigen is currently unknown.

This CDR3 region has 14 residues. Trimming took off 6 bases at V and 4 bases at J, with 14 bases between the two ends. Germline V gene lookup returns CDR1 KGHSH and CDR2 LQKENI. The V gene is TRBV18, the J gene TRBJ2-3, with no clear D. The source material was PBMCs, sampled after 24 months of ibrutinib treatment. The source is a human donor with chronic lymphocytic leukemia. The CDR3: CASSAPSLPDTQYF. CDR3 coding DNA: TGTGCCAGCTCGGCCCCCTCGCTCCCAGATACGCAGTATTTT.